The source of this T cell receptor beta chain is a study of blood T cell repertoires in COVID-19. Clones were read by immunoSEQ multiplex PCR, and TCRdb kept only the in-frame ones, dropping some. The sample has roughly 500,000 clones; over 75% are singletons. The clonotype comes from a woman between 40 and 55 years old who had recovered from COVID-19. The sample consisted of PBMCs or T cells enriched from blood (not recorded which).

The CDR3 is CASKSSYEQYF. The CDR3 DNA is TGTGCCAGCAAGAGCTCCTACGAGCAGTACTTC. This chain uses TRBV27 with TRBJ2-7; D is ambiguous. Trimming took off 7 bases at V and 0 bases at J, with 4 bases between the two ends. The V gene's germline CDR1 is MNHEY and CDR2 SMNVEV (reference sequence). CDR3 length: 11 residues.